The rows below give T cell receptor beta chains drawn from one sample of a study of blood T cell repertoires in COVID-19. Repertoires were generated with immunoSEQ multiplex PCR, while TCRdb's copy carries only in-frame clones and drops some. Of 250,000 to 300,000 clones listed, around 90% are singletons. Sequenced sample: peripheral blood. Receptors were obtained from a woman aged 40-49 years who had recovered from COVID-19. Each CDR3 is given with its conserved first and last residue. The D gene is left open where the match is weak.

d_gene: NA; j_gene: TRBJ1-1; v_gene: TRBV9; CDR3aa: CASSVTAKNTEAFF
d_gene: NA; j_gene: TRBJ1-4; v_gene: TRBV30; CDR3aa: CAWSTTRTASNEKLFF
d_gene: NA; j_gene: TRBJ1-1; v_gene: TRBV23-1; CDR3aa: CASSQLILTEIPTEAFF
d_gene: NA; j_gene: TRBJ2-2; v_gene: TRBV2; CDR3aa: CASISSGSNTGELFF
d_gene: NA; j_gene: TRBJ2-1; v_gene: TRBV11-3; CDR3aa: CASSLAARAPYNEQFF
d_gene: TRBD2; j_gene: TRBJ2-3; v_gene: TRBV24-1; CDR3aa: CATSDPFAGGLDTQYF
d_gene: NA; j_gene: TRBJ2-7; v_gene: TRBV4-1; CDR3aa: CASSLASGPYEQYF
d_gene: NA; j_gene: TRBJ2-1; v_gene: TRBV27; CDR3aa: CASSLGPSYNEQFF
d_gene: TRBD2; j_gene: TRBJ2-5; v_gene: TRBV5-5; CDR3aa: CASSPKVLAAYQETQYF
d_gene: NA; j_gene: TRBJ1-1; v_gene: TRBV3-1/TRBV3-2; CDR3aa: CASSQGRGEAFF
d_gene: NA; j_gene: TRBJ2-1; v_gene: TRBV15; CDR3aa: CATRTLRGEQFF
d_gene: NA; j_gene: TRBJ2-3; v_gene: TRBV7-2; CDR3aa: CASSLVPSDTDTQYF
d_gene: NA; j_gene: TRBJ2-6; v_gene: TRBV27; CDR3aa: CASSYGGSGANVLTF
d_gene: NA; j_gene: TRBJ2-7; v_gene: TRBV27; CDR3aa: CASSFHSSYEQYF
d_gene: TRBD2; j_gene: TRBJ2-2; v_gene: TRBV7-3; CDR3aa: CASSPLAGGPGGELFF
d_gene: TRBD1; j_gene: TRBJ2-7; v_gene: TRBV18; CDR3aa: CASSPGTGTHEQYF
d_gene: NA; j_gene: TRBJ1-1; v_gene: TRBV10-3; CDR3aa: CAISESTETEAFF
d_gene: TRBD1; j_gene: TRBJ1-1; v_gene: TRBV3-1/TRBV3-2; CDR3aa: CASRHDDRATEAFF
d_gene: TRBD2; j_gene: TRBJ2-5; v_gene: TRBV4-1; CDR3aa: CASSRRREGGETQYF
d_gene: TRBD1; j_gene: TRBJ2-7; v_gene: TRBV7-2; CDR3aa: CASSSRTGYYEQYF
d_gene: TRBD2; j_gene: TRBJ2-7; v_gene: TRBV11-3; CDR3aa: CASSLAQLAGTSYEQYF
d_gene: NA; j_gene: TRBJ2-3; v_gene: TRBV19; CDR3aa: CASTKSGGGDTQYF
d_gene: NA; j_gene: TRBJ1-1; v_gene: TRBV19; CDR3aa: CATKPGVNTEAFF
d_gene: TRBD1; j_gene: TRBJ1-1; v_gene: TRBV27; CDR3aa: CASSFSVQGGTEAFF
d_gene: NA; j_gene: TRBJ2-1; v_gene: TRBV9; CDR3aa: CASSAGTSEQFF
d_gene: TRBD1; j_gene: TRBJ2-1; v_gene: TRBV27; CDR3aa: CASRLTGGTNEQFF
d_gene: NA; j_gene: TRBJ1-3; v_gene: TRBV3-1/TRBV3-2; CDR3aa: CASSQTTHRNTIYF
d_gene: TRBD1; j_gene: TRBJ1-1; v_gene: TRBV3-1/TRBV3-2; CDR3aa: CASSPGTGIEAFF
d_gene: TRBD2; j_gene: TRBJ2-2; v_gene: TRBV5-8; CDR3aa: CASSFLSGSKSGELFF
d_gene: TRBD1; j_gene: TRBJ1-5; v_gene: TRBV5-5; CDR3aa: CASSPGQGNQPQHF
d_gene: TRBD1; j_gene: TRBJ2-1; v_gene: TRBV27; CDR3aa: CASSLKGRQGDEQFF
d_gene: TRBD2; j_gene: TRBJ2-7; v_gene: TRBV4-2; CDR3aa: CASSQDGVSGRVGDEQYF
d_gene: NA; j_gene: TRBJ2-1; v_gene: TRBV6-1; CDR3aa: CASSEGRVPFFNEQFF
d_gene: TRBD1; j_gene: TRBJ2-2; v_gene: TRBV29-1; CDR3aa: CSAAGGTATGELFF
d_gene: TRBD2; j_gene: TRBJ2-7; v_gene: TRBV3-1/TRBV3-2; CDR3aa: CASSQAGGGRSYEQYF
d_gene: NA; j_gene: TRBJ2-1; v_gene: TRBV27; CDR3aa: CASSLALQNEQFF
d_gene: NA; j_gene: TRBJ2-7; v_gene: TRBV19; CDR3aa: CASSYRRDSSSYEQYF
d_gene: NA; j_gene: TRBJ1-2; v_gene: TRBV7-9; CDR3aa: CASSLAAVAGPYGYTF
d_gene: TRBD2; j_gene: TRBJ2-7; v_gene: TRBV7-2; CDR3aa: CASSPGLAGVEQYF
d_gene: TRBD1; j_gene: TRBJ2-1; v_gene: TRBV7-9; CDR3aa: CASSPKDRVWDEQFF
d_gene: TRBD1; j_gene: TRBJ2-1; v_gene: TRBV11-3; CDR3aa: CASSPSNRGELNEQFF